The subject of this entry is one TCR beta chain. Antigen unknown. This record comes from a study of Ad26.COV2.S vaccination and SARS-CoV-2 variants. Study-level points and caveats: There was a possibility that the TCR breadth and depth analyses underestimated total T cell responses.

Profiling relied on immunoSEQ multiplex PCR, and the TCRdb table lists in-frame clones only, not all of them. The sample records hundreds of thousands of clones, approximately 86% being singletons. The V gene's germline CDR1 is MDHEN and CDR2 SYDVKM. Trimming took 7 bases from V and 1 from J, leaving 10 bases between them. CDR3 length equals 13 residues. Treatment in this sample: 15 to 20 received Ad26.COV2.S at low or high dose, single or two shots; several received placebo; per-sample allocation not given. Samples came from day 63 after the first vaccine or placebo injection. Ad26.COV2.S expressed prefusion-stabilized spike from the original Wuhan strain.

This specimen was peripheral blood, taken in a trial of Ad26.COV2.S vaccine versus placebo. The TCR sequence derives from a person aged 18-65 years who received the Ad26.COV2.S COVID-19 vaccine or a placebo. The chain couples TRBV28 to TRBJ1-1; D is possibly TRBD1 (5 bases). CDR3 DNA: TGTGCCAGCACCCAGGGAGGGAACACTGAAGCTTTCTTT. Amino acids: CASTQGGNTEAFF.